This T cell receptor beta chain was documented in a study of shared clonotypes between healthy human individuals. Germline CDR1 reads GTSNPN; CDR2 reads SVGIG (reference sequence). The CDR3 is made up of 16 amino acids. The germline V and J ends were trimmed by 0 bases and 0 bases, with 12 bases remaining between them. Produced via immunoSEQ multiplex PCR; TCRdb's table is partial and in-frame only. The data show 2 million to 2.5 million clones, with almost 96% seen just once and roughly 0.13% held by the top ten. The sequencing sample was made of naive CD4+ T cells sorted from blood. Subset reported: CD45RA+ positively selected. The chain joins TRBV30 to TRBJ2-4; D perhaps matches TRBD1 (8 bases). The origin of this receptor is a young man in good health. CDR3 protein: CAWSVQGGLAKNIQYF. The CDR3 DNA sequence: TGTGCCTGGAGTGTACAGGGGGGGCTAGCCAAAAACATTCAGTACTTC.